These 6 T cell receptor beta chains were all obtained from the same sample, sequenced in a study of blood T cell repertoires in COVID-19. Here immunoSEQ multiplex PCR was the method, and the copy in TCRdb shows in-frame clones only, minus some. The table lists around 320,000 clones, 90% of them singletons, with 4% to 5.5% in the top ten. Sequences were obtained from PBMCs or T cells enriched from blood (not recorded which). The source of these receptors is a woman between 18 and 29 years old with acute COVID-19.

V and J are TRBV28 and TRBJ2-2; TRBD2 matches at 11 bases. The CDR3 loop spans 14 amino acids. CDR1 is MDHEN and CDR2 is SYDVKM in the germline V gene. The V gene end was trimmed by 6 bases and the J gene end by 7 bases; junction bases not matched to a gene: 4. The CDR3 region is CASRRGTSGGELFF. Written as DNA, the CDR3 is TGTGCCAGCAGGCGCGGGACTAGCGGCGGGGAGCTGTTTTTT.

The CDR3 sequence: CSVGAGGAEGYTF. DNA for the CDR3: TGCAGCGTTGGTGCAGGGGGCGCGGAGGGCTACACCTTC. The genes are TRBV29-1 and TRBJ1-2; 8 bases agree with TRBD1. This CDR3 has 13 residues. From germline, CDR1 is SQVTM and CDR2 ANQGSEA. V lost 4 bases to trimming and J lost 8 bases; unmatched junction nucleotides: 9. The full variable domain, rest sourced from reference TRBV29-1 and TRBJ1-2, is SAVISQKPSRDICQRGTSLTIQCQVDSQVTMMFWYRQQPGQSLTLIATANQGSEATYESGFVIDKFPISRPNLTFSTLTVSNMSPEDSSIYLCSVGAGGAEGYTFGSGTRLTVV.

The rearrangement links TRBV3-1 (or the pseudogene TRBV3-2) to TRBJ2-6, with 7 bases fitting TRBD1. V shed 1 base and J 0 bases; nucleotides not matched to a gene: 9. Germline V gives CDR1 LGHDT, CDR2 YNNKEL (reference sequence). The CDR3 runs to 19 residues. The CDR3, as DNA: TGTGCCAGCAGCCAAGTCTGGGGACAGAGCTTCTCTGGGGCCAACGTCCTGACTTTC. Translation gives CASSQVWGQSFSGANVLTF.

The chain links TRBV5-5 to TRBJ1-5; 9 nucleotides align to TRBD1. With V trimmed by 4 bases and J by 6 bases, 8 bases remained unmatched. Germline lookup yields CDR1 SGHKS and CDR2 YYEKEE (reference sequence). The CDR3 sequence is 15 residues long. Here the CDR3 reads CASSSRDRAPQPQHF. Here the CDR3 DNA reads TGTGCCAGCAGCAGCCGGGACAGGGCGCCTCAGCCCCAGCATTTT.

The rearrangement uses TRBV7-9 and TRBJ2-7; 8 positions agree with TRBD1. Germline V gives CDR1 SEHNR, CDR2 FQNEAQ (reference sequence). The junction had 4 bases not matched to a gene; V was cut back by 5 bases and J by 1 base. The length of the CDR3 is 14 residues. DNA of the CDR3: TGTGCCAGCAGCCGGAACAGGGGGTCCTACGAGCAGTACTTC. This encodes CASSRNRGSYEQYF.

This chain uses TRBV13 with TRBJ1-1; possibly TRBD1 for D (5 bases). The CDR3 has 17 amino acids. Germline CDR1 PRHDT, CDR2 FYEKMQ (reference sequence). The V gene lost 3 bases and the J gene lost 4 bases, with 21 bases spanning the gap. CDR3 bases: TGTGCCAGCAGCTTGGCCGGGTTTGGAGGGGCTCCCACTGAAGCTTTCTTT. Protein: CASSLAGFGGAPTEAFF.